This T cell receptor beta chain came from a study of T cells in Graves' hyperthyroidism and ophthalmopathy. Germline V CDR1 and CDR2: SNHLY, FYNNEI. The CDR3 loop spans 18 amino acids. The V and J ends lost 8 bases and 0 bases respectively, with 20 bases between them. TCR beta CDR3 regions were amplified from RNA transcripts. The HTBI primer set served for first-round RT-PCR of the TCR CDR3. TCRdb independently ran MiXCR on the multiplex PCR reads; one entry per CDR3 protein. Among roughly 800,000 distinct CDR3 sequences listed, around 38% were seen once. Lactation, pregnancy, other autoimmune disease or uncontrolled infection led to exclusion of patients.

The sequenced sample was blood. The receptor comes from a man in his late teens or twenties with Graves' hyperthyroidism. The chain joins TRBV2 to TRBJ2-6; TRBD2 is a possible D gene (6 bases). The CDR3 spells CASAYVRRGASGANVLTF. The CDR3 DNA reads TGTGCCAGCGCCTACGTACGTCGCGGGGCCTCTGGGGCCAACGTCCTGACTTTC.